This T cell receptor beta chain appears in the sequencing data of a study of patients and donors after allogeneic stem cell transplantation. A few counts support this clonotype. Losses at the gene ends were 5 bases for V and 7 bases for J; bases not matched to a gene: 6. The CDR3 has 13 amino acids. From the RT-PCR reads, TCRdb called clonotypes with MiXCR, one entry per CDR3 protein. The sample has fewer than 250,000 distinct CDR3 sequences, 11% to 15% seen once. The source material was blood, either unsorted or a sorted T cell fraction (not recorded which). The sequence was obtained from a human donor who was either an allogeneic HSCT recipient or a stem cell or donor lymphocyte infusion donor (not recorded which). It is not recorded whose cells these are; they may come from a transplant donor. The chain combines TRBV12-3 or TRBV12-4 with TRBJ1-2, with TRBD1 identical over 8 bases. The CDR3 here is CASSPQGAPGYTF. CDR3 nucleotide sequence: TGTGCCAGCAGTCCGCAGGGGGCGCCTGGCTACACCTTC.